This TCR beta chain is drawn from a study of shared clonotypes between healthy human individuals. Whole-study results and caveats: How much donors shared clonotypes was expected to be affected by sequencing depth. The genetic and exposure-history diversity represented was limited by few donors. Estimated clonotype richness was generally higher in naive than memory subsets.

Comment on this clone: Its antigen is unidentified.

This CDR3 spans 15 amino acids. The germline CDR1 and CDR2 sequences are SGHRS and YFSETQ. V lost 0 bases, J lost 0 bases, and 9 bases lay in between. Each subset's genomic DNA was split evenly across several immunoSEQ plates. Only in-frame clones appear in the TCRdb table, and some are missing; sequencing was by immunoSEQ multiplex PCR. The table shows 1,500,000 or so clones, with around 98.5% occurring only once. The origin of this receptor is a man aged 25-45 years in good health. The chain carries TRBV5-1 and TRBJ1-1; D is unresolved. Sequences were obtained from naive CD4+ T cells sorted from blood. This sample's subset: CD45RA+ positively selected. CDR3 in amino acids: CASSLVGIMNTEAFF. CDR3 bases: TGCGCCAGCAGCTTGGTCGGGATAATGAACACTGAAGCTTTCTTT. Complete variable domain (other parts from reference TRBV5-1 and TRBJ1-1): KAGVTQTPRYLIKTRGQQVTLSCSPISGHRSVSWYQQTPGQGLQFLFEYFSETQRNKGNFPGRFSGRQFSNSRSEMNVSTLELGDSALYLCASSLVGIMNTEAFFGQGTRLTVV.